This entry lists 25 T cell receptor beta chains sequenced from one sample in a study of T-cell memory formation after mild COVID-19. MiXCR was run by TCRdb on the 5' RACE reads, yielding one entry per CDR3 protein. Here the sample spans approximately 560,000 distinct CDR3 sequences, 15% to 20% being singletons. Input material: PBMCs or a T cell subset sorted from them (not recorded which). These receptors came from an adult woman who had mild COVID-19 (a few samples of this study predate the infection). Cell type and time point are not known.

This clonotype was picked up a small number of times. V usage is TRBV2 and J usage is TRBJ2-1; no reliable D call. The CDR3 has 12 amino acids. Germline V gene sequence: CDR1 SNHLY, CDR2 FYNNEI. V was shortened by 10 bases and J by 4 bases, with 11 bases between the two germline ends. The CDR3 loop is CAITHGYNEQFF. CDR3 nucleotides: TGTGCCATCACCCACGGGTACAATGAGCAGTTCTTC.

A few counts support this clonotype. The J gene is TRBJ2-7, the V gene TRBV3-1, with 13 nucleotides matching TRBD2. CDR3 length equals 18 residues. Unmatched junction bases numbered 14, after V lost 4 bases and J lost 5 bases. Germline lookup yields CDR1 LGHDT and CDR2 YNNKEL (reference sequence). CDR3 protein: CASSPTGTSGTLGHEQYF. The CDR3 DNA reads TGTGCCAGCAGCCCGACCGGGACTAGCGGGACCCTCGGCCACGAGCAGTACTTC.

In this sample, this clonotype turned up a few times. V gene TRBV3-1 combines with J gene TRBJ2-7; 16 bases agree with TRBD2. CDR3 length equals 18 residues. From germline, CDR1 is LGHDT and CDR2 YNNKEL (reference sequence). V shed 2 bases, J shed 3 bases, and the junction held 7 bases outside the gene matches. The CDR3 loop is CASSQRGLAGGPYYEQYF. The CDR3 DNA reads as TGTGCCAGCAGCCAACGGGGACTAGCGGGGGGGCCATACTACGAGCAGTACTTC.

CDR3 DNA: TGTGCCAGCCGGGAGGCAGGACAACTTTACGAGCAGTACTTC. Translating gives CASREAGQLYEQYF. The V and J genes are TRBV12-3 or TRBV12-4 and TRBJ2-7, with 7 bases lining up with TRBD2. The CDR3 runs to 14 residues. Trimming took 8 bases from V and 4 from J; bases not matched to a gene: 11.

This clonotype was seen only a few times. J is TRBJ2-6 and V is TRBV19; a possible D gene is TRBD1 (5 bases). Germline-derived CDR1 and CDR2 are LNHDA and SQIVND (reference sequence). Trimming cost V 5 bases and J 4 bases, with 9 bases left between them. The CDR3 sequence is 14 residues long. CDR3: CASSPGPGANVLTF. The CDR3 nucleotides are TGTGCCAGTAGTCCAGGGCCGGGGGCCAACGTCCTGACTTTC. Full variable domain (outside the CDR3, taken from reference TRBV19 and TRBJ2-6): DGGITQSPKYLFRKEGQNVTLSCEQNLNHDAMYWYRQDPGQGLRLIYYSQIVNDFQKGDIAEGYSVSREKKESFPLTVTSAQKNPTAFYLCASSPGPGANVLTFGAGSRLTVL.

This clonotype showed up just a few times. The CDR3 is CASSLPEISGNTIYF. The CDR3 DNA reads TGTGCCAGCAGCTTACCGGAGATCTCTGGAAACACCATATATTTT. V is TRBV7-9 and J is TRBJ1-3; D gene uncertain. Trimming took 2 bases from V and 0 from J, leaving 8 bases between them. The germline CDR1 and CDR2 sequences are SEHNR and FQNEAQ (reference sequence). The length of the CDR3 is 15 residues.

This clonotype was observed a few times. CDR3 in DNA: TGTGCCACCCGACCGGGACAGAAAAACATTCAGTACTTC. Translated: CATRPGQKNIQYF. The chain is built from TRBV15 and TRBJ2-4, with TRBD1 matching over 7 bases. The ends lost 8 bases at V and 4 bases at J; junction bases unmatched: 5. Per the germline V gene, CDR1 is LNHNV and CDR2 is YYDKDF (reference sequence). There are 13 residues in the CDR3. The full variable domain, with the rest looked up from reference TRBV15 and TRBJ2-4, is DAMVIQNPRYQVTQFGKPVTLSCSQTLNHNVMYWYQQKSSQAPKLLFHYYDKDFNNEADTPDNFQSRRPNTSFCFLDIRSPGLGDTAMYLCATRPGQKNIQYFGAGTRLSVL.

V gene TRBV7-9 combines with J gene TRBJ2-5; 11 bases are shared with TRBD1. The V gene's germline CDR1 is SEHNR and CDR2 FQNEAQ (reference sequence). The trim removed 3 bases at V and 5 bases at J, leaving 5 bases unmatched. CDR3 size: 15 residues. CDR3 region: CASSLDRGLTETQYF. Written as DNA, the CDR3 is TGTGCCAGCAGCTTGGACAGGGGGCTCACGGAGACCCAGTACTTC.

This clonotype occurred many times. The V and J genes are TRBV7-6 and TRBJ1-1, with D possibly TRBD1 on 5 matching bases. Trimming removed 4 bases at V and 4 bases at J, with 13 bases between. This CDR3 contains 14 residues. Germline V lookup: CDR1 SGHVS, CDR2 FNYEAQ. CDR3 residues: CASSSRDLGTEAFF. CDR3 nucleotides: TGTGCCAGCAGCTCCCGGGACCTGGGCACTGAAGCTTTCTTT.

V is TRBV20-1 and J is TRBJ2-7; 10 nucleotides align to TRBD2. J was trimmed by 5 bases and V by 0 bases; bases with no gene match: 7. This CDR3 spans 15 amino acids. Germline V gene sequence: CDR1 DFQATT, CDR2 SNEGSKA (reference sequence). The chain's CDR3 is CSARDRTSGIHEQYF. CDR3 nucleotides: TGCAGTGCTAGAGATCGTACTAGCGGGATCCACGAGCAGTACTTC.

This clonotype was seen repeatedly, ten times or more. The V gene is TRBV12-3 or TRBV12-4, the J gene TRBJ2-7, with 7 bases lining up with TRBD1. V lost 0 bases and J lost 4; bases outside the gene matches: 0. The CDR3 extends over 13 amino acids. CDR3 region: CASSLARGYEQYF. CDR3 nucleotides: TGTGCCAGCAGTTTAGCCAGGGGGTACGAGCAGTACTTC.

This clonotype was counted between two and nine times. CDR3 residues: CASRGQNIQYF. For the CDR3, the DNA is TGTGCCAGCAGGGGGCAAAACATTCAGTACTTC. The chain uses TRBV2 and TRBJ2-4; the D gene is possibly TRBD1 (5 bases). V lost 6 bases and J lost 5, with 5 bases in between. Germline values: CDR1 SNHLY, CDR2 FYNNEI. This CDR3 has 11 residues.

This clonotype has more than one count but fewer than ten. The rearrangement uses TRBV20-1 and TRBJ2-5, with 7 nucleotides matching TRBD1. CDR3 length equals 14 residues. V dropped 6 bases and J dropped 2; count of bases not matched to a gene: 9. Germline CDR1 is DFQATT and CDR2 is SNEGSKA (reference sequence). CDR3 protein: CSAEGAKRQETQYF. As DNA, the CDR3 is TGCAGTGCCGAGGGGGCCAAACGGCAAGAGACCCAGTACTTC.

The rearrangement joins TRBV5-1 to TRBJ1-1; D unresolved. The V gene lost 4 bases and the J gene lost 3 bases, with 13 bases spanning the gap. CDR1 SGHRS and CDR2 YFSETQ come from the germline V gene. The CDR3 has 14 amino acids. CDR3: CASSLRGRDTEAFF. The CDR3 nucleotides are TGCGCCAGCAGCCTAAGAGGACGGGACACTGAAGCTTTCTTT.

V is TRBV21-1 and J is TRBJ2-1; the table's D call, TRBD1, was not checked against the DNA. TRBV21-1 corresponds to a pseudogene. The CDR3 consists of 16 residues. The CDR3 coding sequence is TGTGCCAGCAGCAAAAAGAGGGGCAAACTAGGAAATGAGCAGTTCTTC. Its translation: CASSKKRGKLGNEQFF.

This chain connects TRBV6-5 to TRBJ2-5; D is tentatively TRBD1 or TRBD2 (5 bases each). V lost 5 bases, J lost 2 bases, and 15 bases lay in between. Looked up from germline, CDR1 is MNHEY and CDR2 is SVGAGI. CDR3 length: 15 amino acids. The CDR3 loop reads CASSAIRDRQETQYF. CDR3 nucleotides: TGTGCCAGCAGTGCTATCCGGGACCGACAAGAGACCCAGTACTTC.

This clonotype was counted between two and nine times. The rearrangement joins TRBV20-1 to TRBJ2-1; 16 bases fit TRBD2. The CDR3 contains 16 residues. V shed 5 bases and J 3 bases; nucleotides not matched to a gene: 4. Germline CDR1 reads DFQATT; CDR2 reads SNEGSKA (reference sequence). The CDR3 coding sequence is TGCAGTGCTCCGGGACTAGCGGGAGGGAACTACAATGAGCAGTTCTTC. This encodes CSAPGLAGGNYNEQFF.

This clonotype has at least ten counts. This chain uses TRBV5-1 with TRBJ2-1; a weak D match, TRBD1 (5 bases). With 0 bases removed from V and 6 bases from J, the gap between germline ends came to 10 bases. In germline, CDR1 is SGHRS, CDR2 YFSETQ. There are 14 residues in the CDR3. The CDR3 DNA is TGCGCCAGCAGCTTGGACAAGGGGCCCAATGAGCAGTTCTTC. It translates to CASSLDKGPNEQFF.

This clonotype was observed a handful of times. J is TRBJ1-1 and V is TRBV20-1; 9 bases match TRBD1. Looked up from germline, CDR1 is DFQATT and CDR2 is SNEGSKA (reference sequence). Trimming cost V 4 bases and J 7 bases; bases outside gene matches: 7. This CDR3 has 13 amino acids. CDR3 amino acids: CSATTGQGLEAFF. CDR3 coding DNA: TGCAGTGCTACCACGGGACAGGGCCTTGAAGCTTTCTTT.

A few counts support this clonotype. The V gene is TRBV30, the J gene TRBJ1-1, with D uncertain. Germline V CDR1 and CDR2: GTSNPN, SVGIG (reference sequence). The CDR3 has 13 residues. V lost 4 bases and J 1 base, leaving 10 bases between the germline ends. CDR3 bases: TGTGCCTGGAAGGTACAGTCGAACACTGAAGCTTTCTTT. Protein product: CAWKVQSNTEAFF. Full variable domain (outside the CDR3, taken from reference TRBV30 and TRBJ1-1): SQTIHQWPATLVQPVGSPLSLECTVEGTSNPNLYWYRQAAGRGLQLLFYSVGIGQISSEVPQNLSASRPQDRQFILSSKKLLLSDSGFYLCAWKVQSNTEAFFGQGTRLTVV.

V usage is TRBV4-3 and J usage is TRBJ2-5; D not certain. Germline V lookup: CDR1 LGHNA, CDR2 YSLEER. The CDR3 contains 16 residues. The ends were cut back, 0 bases at V and 1 base at J, with 12 bases in the middle. CDR3 in DNA: TGCGCCAGCAGCCAAGAATGGCATTCTACCCAAGAGACCCAGTACTTC. Its protein product is CASSQEWHSTQETQYF.

This clonotype came up a few times. This chain joins TRBV7-2 and TRBJ1-5; TRBD1 is a possible D gene (6 bases). Per germline, CDR1 SGHTA and CDR2 FQGNSA. The CDR3 is 16 residues long. V dropped 5 bases and J dropped 0 bases, with 14 bases sitting between them. The CDR3 protein is CASSGRTELSNQPQHF. The CDR3 nucleotides read TGTGCCAGCAGCGGACGGACAGAACTTAGCAATCAGCCCCAGCATTTT.

This chain links TRBV25-1 with TRBJ2-5, with D possibly called TRBD1 or TRBD2 (6 bases each). The germline CDR1 and CDR2 sequences are MGHDK and SYGVNS. There are 13 residues in the CDR3. The V and J ends lost 7 bases and 5 bases respectively, with 14 bases between them. CDR3 DNA: TGTGCCAGCACGGGGGCCCTGGGGGAGACCCAGTACTTC. As protein: CASTGALGETQYF.

This chain connects TRBV20-1 to TRBJ2-2; D ambiguous. The V gene's germline CDR1 is DFQATT and CDR2 SNEGSKA (reference sequence). This CDR3 has 15 amino acids. The V gene lost 0 bases and the J gene lost 2 bases, with 10 bases spanning the gap. CDR3 region: CSARDTAINTGELFF. CDR3 sequence (DNA): TGCAGTGCTAGAGATACGGCTATTAACACCGGGGAGCTGTTTTTT.

This clonotype was recorded a few times. V usage is TRBV29-1 and J usage is TRBJ2-7, with 7 bases that match TRBD1. Trimming cost V 3 bases and J 2 bases; bases outside gene matches: 4. The germline V gene encodes CDR1 SQVTM and CDR2 ANQGSEA. CDR3 length: 13 residues. The CDR3 DNA reads TGCAGCGTTGAGGGGACAGCGACCTACGAGCAGTACTTC. Translating it yields CSVEGTATYEQYF.